Each of the 26 T cell receptor beta chains below was sequenced from the same sample in a study of blood T cell repertoires in COVID-19. This table comes from immunoSEQ multiplex PCR, and its TCRdb copy is limited to in-frame clones, with some not included. The sample contains hundreds of thousands of clones, more than 75% of which appear only once. What was sequenced was PBMCs or T cells enriched from blood (not recorded which). The receptors come from a man in his forties or fifties in a cohort exposed to, infected with or recovered from COVID-19 (not recorded which).

The V and J genes are TRBV30 and TRBJ1-5, with unresolved D. Germline CDR1 is GTSNPN and CDR2 is SVGIG (reference sequence). V lost 0 bases and J lost 6, with 18 bases in between. The CDR3 totals 16 residues. This CDR3 is CAWSVRSGSVVQPQHF. The CDR3 DNA follows: TGTGCCTGGAGTGTACGGTCCGGTTCCGTGGTTCAGCCCCAGCATTTT.

Only a few counts were recorded for this clone. The rearrangement uses TRBV12-1 and TRBJ2-7; the table's D call, TRBD2, has no DNA check behind it. TRBV12-1 is described as a pseudogene. This CDR3 is 17 amino acids long. CDR3 residues: CASSFEVLATFNVEQYF. The CDR3 DNA sequence: TGTGCCAGCAGCTTTGAGGTCCTAGCTACGTTTAACGTCGAGCAGTACTTC.

The CDR3 DNA reads TGTGCCACCAGCACTGGGACGGGACAGCTCTCCTACGAGCAGTACTTC. It encodes CATSTGTGQLSYEQYF. J is TRBJ2-7 and V is TRBV15; 7 bases fit TRBD1. Germline CDR1 is LNHNV and CDR2 is YYDKDF (reference sequence). The CDR3 loop spans 16 amino acids. J lost 0 bases, V lost 4 bases, and 9 bases had no gene match.

The chain joins TRBV29-1 to TRBJ2-5, with TRBD1 matching 7 bases. After removal of 7 bases from V and 5 bases from J, the junction contained 13 bases not matched to a gene. Germline CDR1 reads SQVTM; CDR2 reads ANQGSEA. This CDR3 is 14 amino acids long. The CDR3 nucleotides read TGCAGCGCCGGAGGCCAGGGGGATGTGGAGACCCAGTACTTC. It yields the protein CSAGGQGDVETQYF.

The CDR3 region is CASSATGARNQPQHF. CDR3 in DNA: TGCGCCAGCAGCGCCACAGGGGCCCGCAATCAGCCCCAGCATTTT. The chain couples TRBV5-1 to TRBJ1-5; 7 bases map to TRBD1. V shed 4 bases, J shed 2 bases, and the junction held 6 bases outside the gene matches. The germline gives CDR1 SGHRS, CDR2 YFSETQ. The CDR3 contains 15 residues.

This chain connects TRBV30 to TRBJ1-2; D might be TRBD1 (6 bases). The CDR3 totals 12 residues. Germline CDR1 is GTSNPN and CDR2 is SVGIG (reference sequence). The ends were cut back, 2 bases at V and 5 bases at J, with 9 bases in the middle. Written as DNA, the CDR3 is TGTGCCTGGAGTCACAGGGTATATGGCTACACCTTC. This encodes CAWSHRVYGYTF.

V gene TRBV11-2 combines with J gene TRBJ1-3, with D possibly TRBD1 on 6 matching bases. Trimming cost V 1 base and J 2 bases, with 9 bases left between them. The CDR3 runs to 15 residues. Germline CDR1 and CDR2: SGHAT and FQNNGV. DNA of the CDR3: TGTGCCAGCAGCTTAGGAGGGGGACCTGGAAACACCATATATTTT. Residues: CASSLGGGPGNTIYF.

The chain joins TRBV25-1 to TRBJ1-2; TRBD1 agrees at 11 bases. The CDR3 loop spans 16 amino acids. The germline CDR1 and CDR2 sequences are MGHDK and SYGVNS. V was pared by 6 bases and J by 6 bases, with 12 bases of the junction left unmatched. The CDR3 bases are TGTGCCAGCAGGCCGGGACAGGGGGTCCCTCTCGATGGCTACACCTTC. It specifies CASRPGQGVPLDGYTF.

This clone was picked up a small number of times. This rearrangement joins TRBV3-1 (or the pseudogene TRBV3-2) to TRBJ1-2; D unclear. Germline assignment: CDR1 LGHDT and CDR2 YNNKEL (reference sequence). This CDR3 contains 16 residues. V was shortened by 3 bases and J by 1 base, with 15 bases between the two germline ends. This CDR3 is CASSHHPSGNNYGYTF. Here the CDR3 DNA reads TGTGCCAGCAGCCATCACCCCTCGGGGAATAACTATGGCTACACCTTC.

This sequence joins TRBV3-1 (or the pseudogene TRBV3-2) and TRBJ2-1; 8 bases agree with TRBD2. V shed 1 base, J shed 6 bases, and the junction held 8 bases outside the gene matches. The CDR3 consists of 16 residues. Looked up from germline, CDR1 is LGHDT and CDR2 is YNNKEL (reference sequence). CDR3: CASSQGSGSKFNEQFF. The CDR3 DNA is TGTGCCAGCAGCCAAGGAAGCGGGAGTAAGTTCAATGAGCAGTTCTTC.

The chain couples TRBV30 to TRBJ2-2; 9 bases fit TRBD2. The CDR3 is made up of 15 amino acids. Germline V CDR1 and CDR2: GTSNPN, SVGIG (reference sequence). V shed 3 bases, J shed 6 bases, and the junction held 8 bases outside the gene matches. The CDR3 DNA reads as TGTGCCTGGAGGGATAGCGGGAGAGGTCCCGGGGAGCTGTTTTTT. Residues: CAWRDSGRGPGELFF.

The chain employs TRBV30 and TRBJ1-2; no firm D call. From germline, CDR1 is GTSNPN and CDR2 SVGIG (reference sequence). V was clipped by 0 bases and J by 4 bases, with 9 bases between them. The CDR3 is made up of 13 amino acids. This chain's CDR3 is CAWSVRGGYGYTF. CDR3 nucleotide sequence: TGTGCCTGGAGTGTACGGGGTGGCTATGGCTACACCTTC.

CDR3 nucleotide sequence: TGTGCCAGCAGAAGCCCGGGACTAAGCCAAGAGACCCAGTACTTC. Encoded protein: CASRSPGLSQETQYF. This chain links TRBV2 with TRBJ2-5; TRBD2 matches at 7 bases. The CDR3 totals 15 residues. CDR1 SNHLY and CDR2 FYNNEI come from the germline V gene. With 6 bases clipped from V and 1 base from J, the junction kept 8 bases outside the gene matches.

This sequence joins TRBV11-2 and TRBJ1-1; D might be TRBD1 (6 bases). The CDR3 has 14 residues. Trimming left V 1 base short and J 1 base short, with 7 bases between. Looked up from germline, CDR1 is SGHAT and CDR2 is FQNNGV. This CDR3 is CASSLATGNTEAFF. The CDR3 DNA reads TGTGCCAGCAGCTTAGCGACAGGGAACACTGAAGCTTTCTTT.

The V call is TRBV4-1, the J call TRBJ1-6; the D gene is possibly TRBD1 (5 bases). V lost 0 bases and J lost 9, with 18 bases in between. The germline gives CDR1 MGHRA, CDR2 YSYEKL. The CDR3 totals 17 residues. In nucleotides, the CDR3 is TGCGCCAGCAGCCAAGACGGTCTAGGGGATTATGGTTCACCCCTCCACTTT. Amino acids: CASSQDGLGDYGSPLHF.

The genes are TRBV3-1 (or the pseudogene TRBV3-2) and TRBJ1-3; possible D gene TRBD1, 6 bases. This CDR3 region has 16 residues. Germline CDR1 is LGHDT and CDR2 is YNNKEL (reference sequence). Trimming took off 1 base at V and 4 bases at J, with 14 bases between the two ends. The CDR3 region is CASSQAGQRAGNTIYF. The CDR3 region has the DNA TGTGCCAGCAGCCAAGCGGGACAAAGGGCGGGAAACACCATATATTTT.

V and J are TRBV2 and TRBJ1-2; D may be TRBD1 (6 bases). The V gene's germline CDR1 is SNHLY and CDR2 FYNNEI. The CDR3 totals 15 residues. Trimming stripped 2 bases from V and 2 bases from J, with 12 bases between. The CDR3 DNA reads TGTGCCAGCAGTGAATTCGCCGGGACAAACTATGGCTACACCTTC. Translated: CASSEFAGTNYGYTF.

The chain is built from TRBV7-8 and TRBJ2-7, with D possibly TRBD1 on 6 matching bases. Trimming took off 5 bases at V and 5 bases at J, with 19 bases between the two ends. Germline CDR1 reads SGHVS; CDR2 reads FQNEAQ. CDR3 length equals 15 residues. CDR3 region: CASSPRQVSTHEQYF. The CDR3 DNA reads as TGTGCCAGCAGCCCCAGACAGGTTTCGACTCACGAGCAGTACTTC.

J is TRBJ2-3 and V is TRBV10-1; 7 bases line up with TRBD2. CDR1 WNHNN and CDR2 SYGVQD come from the germline V gene (reference sequence). V lost 2 bases, J lost 5 bases, and 1 base stayed unmatched. The CDR3 runs to 13 residues. This chain's CDR3 is CASSEPGGDTQYF. In nucleotides, the CDR3 is TGCGCCAGCAGTGAGCCGGGGGGAGATACGCAGTATTTT.

This clone was seen only once. The rearrangement joins TRBV6-6 to TRBJ1-1; 7 bases are shared with TRBD1. The V segment lost 6 bases and the J segment 2 bases; nucleotides outside the gene matches: 9. The V gene's germline CDR1 is MNHNY and CDR2 SVGAGI (reference sequence). CDR3 length: 15 residues. CDR3: CASRPTNRGNTEAFF. As DNA, the CDR3 is TGTGCCAGCAGGCCAACAAACAGGGGTAACACTGAAGCTTTCTTT.

The chain uses TRBV3-1 (or the pseudogene TRBV3-2) and TRBJ2-5, with 11 bases identical to TRBD2. In germline, CDR1 is LGHDT, CDR2 YNNKEL (reference sequence). Trimming at V came to 1 base and at J to 7 bases, leaving 5 bases not matched to a gene. This CDR3 is built from 15 residues. CDR3 nucleotides: TGTGCCAGCAGCCAAGTTAGCGGGAGGGCGGCGACCCAGTACTTC. It encodes CASSQVSGRAATQYF.

This clone was detected only once. The V and J genes are TRBV18 and TRBJ2-7; TRBD2 matches 9 bases. The ends lost 3 bases at V and 6 bases at J; junction bases unmatched: 3. In germline, CDR1 is KGHSH, CDR2 LQKENI. The CDR3 is 13 amino acids. CDR3 DNA: TGTGCCAGCTCACCTAGCGGGAGTGTCGAGCAGTACTTC. It encodes CASSPSGSVEQYF.

This clone turned up a few times. The chain carries TRBV24-1 and TRBJ1-5; D might be TRBD1 (5 bases). Germline CDR1 and CDR2: KGHDR and SFDVKD. This CDR3 has 12 residues. V was clipped by 7 bases and J by 4 bases, with 7 bases between them. The CDR3 sequence is CATRGPNQPQHF. In DNA, the CDR3 is TGTGCCACCAGGGGGCCGAATCAGCCCCAGCATTTT.

This clone turned up a few times. This chain connects TRBV5-4 to TRBJ2-1; no firm D call. Germline values: CDR1 SGHNT, CDR2 YYREEE (reference sequence). The CDR3 is 12 amino acids. Deletions cut 1 base from V and 7 bases from J, with 6 bases between. The CDR3 DNA sequence: TGTGCCAGCAGCTTGATTCAGAATGAGCAGTTCTTC. Amino acid sequence: CASSLIQNEQFF.

The CDR3 sequence is CATSRTGYNTEAFF. In DNA, the CDR3 is TGTGCCACCAGCCGAACAGGGTACAACACTGAAGCTTTCTTT. This rearrangement joins TRBV15 to TRBJ1-1; D might be TRBD1 (6 bases). The length of the CDR3 is 14 residues. Trimming took 5 bases from V and 2 from J, leaving 12 bases between them. Per germline, CDR1 LNHNV and CDR2 YYDKDF (reference sequence). The whole variable domain, remainder taken from reference TRBV15 and TRBJ1-1, is DAMVIQNPRYQVTQFGKPVTLSCSQTLNHNVMYWYQQKSSQAPKLLFHYYDKDFNNEADTPDNFQSRRPNTSFCFLDIRSPGLGDTAMYLCATSRTGYNTEAFFGQGTRLTVV.

This chain connects TRBV4-1 to TRBJ1-6; TRBD1 aligns across 7 bases. Per the germline V gene, CDR1 is MGHRA and CDR2 is YSYEKL. CDR3 length equals 16 residues. Unmatched junction bases numbered 7, after V lost 1 base and J lost 7 bases. The CDR3 DNA sequence: TGCGCCAGCAGCCAAGTCGAGACAGGGCTGAATTCACCCCTCCACTTT. Protein sequence: CASSQVETGLNSPLHF.